This T cell receptor beta chain was obtained from a study of Graves' ophthalmopathy and Graves' hyperthyroidism. The CDR3 totals 14 residues. Germline V gene data show CDR1 as DFQATT and CDR2 as SNEGSKA (reference sequence). Trimming took 5 bases from V and 0 from J, leaving 13 bases between them. General observations from the study: Separation of ophthalmopathy from stable hyperthyroidism was achieved by a 13-signature model, at about 91% sensitivity and under 82% specificity. Also, most clonotypes expanded in the thyroid above 0.001 frequency appeared in blood.

RNA transcripts provided the template for amplifying TCR beta CDR3 regions. In the first round, RT-PCR was carried out with HTBI primers, and a multiplex PCR formed the second round. One entry per CDR3 protein, called by TCRdb with MiXCR from the multiplex PCR reads. The sample lists some 350,000 distinct CDR3 sequences, about a sixth seen once, with roughly 2.3% in the top ten. Other autoimmune diseases, uncontrolled infections, pregnancy or lactation excluded patients from enrollment. Establishment of the diagnosis relied upon clinical symptoms, serum thyroxine, TRAb, thyroid ultrasound and orbital computed tomography. This clonotype occurred many times. Its target is unknown.

This TCR was sampled from an adult woman with stable Graves' hyperthyroidism. The sample consisted of peripheral blood. The gene calls are TRBV20-1 and TRBJ1-2; D is undetermined. The CDR3 is CSAPKGFANYGYTF. The DNA for the CDR3 is TGCAGTGCTCCCAAGGGCTTTGCTAACTATGGCTACACCTTC.